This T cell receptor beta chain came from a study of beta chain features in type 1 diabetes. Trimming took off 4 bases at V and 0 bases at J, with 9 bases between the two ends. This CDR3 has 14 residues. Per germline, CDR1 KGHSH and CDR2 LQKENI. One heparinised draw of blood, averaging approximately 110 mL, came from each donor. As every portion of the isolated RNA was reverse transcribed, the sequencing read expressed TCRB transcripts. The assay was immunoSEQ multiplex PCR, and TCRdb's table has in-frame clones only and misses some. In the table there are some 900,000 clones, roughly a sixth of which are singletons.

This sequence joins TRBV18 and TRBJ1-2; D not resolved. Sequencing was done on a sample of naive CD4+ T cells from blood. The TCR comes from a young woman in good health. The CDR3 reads CASSQVEANYGYTF. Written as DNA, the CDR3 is TGTGCCAGCTCACAGGTCGAGGCTAACTATGGCTACACCTTC.